A selection of T cell receptor beta chains follows, all from one sample in a study of T cells in Graves' hyperthyroidism and ophthalmopathy. TCRdb itself ran the multiplex PCR reads through MiXCR, one entry per CDR3 protein. Of under 350,000 distinct CDR3 sequences in the sample, around a fifth are singletons; the top ten hold under 55%. The source material was blood. The receptors originated from a woman in her 50s with Graves' hyperthyroidism. The CDR3 runs from the conserved cysteine through the conserved F or W.

V: TRBV28; J: TRBJ1-4; CDR3: CATLQGADEKLFF
V: TRBV29-1; J: TRBJ2-7; CDR3: CSAGTGSYEQYF
V: TRBV11-2; J: TRBJ2-1; CDR3: CASSSLRTSGIPRQQFF
V: TRBV6-5; J: TRBJ1-6; CDR3: CASSYRFPLIPDSPLHF
V: TRBV12-3/TRBV12-4; J: TRBJ1-6; CDR3: CASSLGSPSPLHF
V: TRBV5-1; J: TRBJ1-1; CDR3: CASSWEPGRAEAFF
V: TRBV28; J: TRBJ1-6; CDR3: CASSLYRGLDSPLHF
V: TRBV7-9; J: TRBJ2-1; CDR3: CASSSTGLAPPNEQFF
V: TRBV6-2/TRBV6-3; J: TRBJ1-1; CDR3: CASSDRDGFF
V: TRBV28; J: TRBJ2-1; CDR3: CASSRPLGGPHNEQFF
V: TRBV19; J: TRBJ2-1; CDR3: CASSMVRGLTYNEQFF
V: TRBV3-1; J: TRBJ2-2; CDR3: CASSQVGSTGELFF
V: TRBV3-1; J: TRBJ2-7; CDR3: CASSQGTSGRAYEQYF
V: TRBV6-1; J: TRBJ2-5; CDR3: CASSSGTALGETQYF
V: TRBV18; J: TRBJ2-3; CDR3: CASSPADVGSTDTQYF
V: TRBV7-9; J: TRBJ2-3; CDR3: CASSRNRAGNADTQYF
V: TRBV2; J: TRBJ1-5; CDR3: CASSEEVGNQPQHF
V: TRBV12-3/TRBV12-4; J: TRBJ1-4; CDR3: CASSPGVNNEKLFF
V: TRBV28; J: TRBJ2-7; CDR3: CASSSFDPPGTGISYEQYF
V: TRBV28; J: TRBJ2-7; CDR3: CASSLHRGSYEQYF
V: TRBV6-2/TRBV6-3; J: TRBJ1-5; CDR3: CASSNSWTQPQHF
V: TRBV19; J: TRBJ1-2; CDR3: CASSILTGMSHGYTF
V: TRBV27; J: TRBJ1-2; CDR3: CASSHGRGRGSKGYGYTF
V: TRBV9; J: TRBJ2-1; CDR3: CASSVDELAGGPSGNEQFF
V: TRBV30; J: TRBJ2-7; CDR3: CAWDLRGAGEQYF
V: TRBV5-1; J: TRBJ1-2; CDR3: CASSREGQGAYGYTF
V: TRBV20-1; J: TRBJ2-3; CDR3: CSARVVIGGDTQYF
V: TRBV28; J: TRBJ1-1; CDR3: CASSLGAPGNTEAFF
V: TRBV2; J: TRBJ2-1; CDR3: CASSPGLESEQFF
V: TRBV7-9; J: TRBJ2-1; CDR3: CASSLGQGGANEQFF
V: TRBV28; J: TRBJ2-6; CDR3: CASIQGGGGANVLTF
V: TRBV7-9; J: TRBJ2-3; CDR3: CASSPGGFSDTQYF
V: TRBV4-1; J: TRBJ1-1; CDR3: CASSQDLGKGSEAFF
V: TRBV2; J: TRBJ2-2; CDR3: CASSRTGSDTGELFF
V: TRBV29-1; J: TRBJ1-1; CDR3: CSVDLTGLGYEAFF
V: TRBV7-2; J: TRBJ2-7; CDR3: CASSLDNRLREQYF
V: TRBV6-1; J: TRBJ2-3; CDR3: CASSKAVSTDTQYF
V: TRBV5-1; J: TRBJ2-3; CDR3: CASSLSTDTQYF
V: TRBV20-1; J: TRBJ1-1; CDR3: CSADPMNTEAFF
V: TRBV19; J: TRBJ2-4; CDR3: CASSTRQGNIQYF
V: TRBV2; J: TRBJ2-2; CDR3: CASSEARRGGELFF
V: TRBV7-8; J: TRBJ2-1; CDR3: CASSSTSDDEQFF
V: TRBV30; J: TRBJ1-1; CDR3: CAWSVWGTANTEAFF
V: TRBV5-6; J: TRBJ2-1; CDR3: CARVPDQADNEQFF
V: TRBV11-3; J: TRBJ2-1; CDR3: CASSPEPGLAGVSSYNEQFF
V: TRBV20-1; J: TRBJ2-5; CDR3: CSELTSGRETQYF